This is a list of T cell receptor beta chains from one sample in a study of blood T cell repertoires in COVID-19. Assay used: immunoSEQ multiplex PCR; TCRdb lists only in-frame clones, some missing. This table holds about 100,000 clones, more than 60% found once. The source material was peripheral blood. Receptors were obtained from a man aged 65 to 79 with active or convalescent COVID-19. Both conserved end residues are part of each CDR3. Fields, in order: D gene, J gene, clone size, V gene, CDR3 protein, CDR3 DNA. The D gene is left open where the match is weak. Rows give clone size only sometimes, using once, few, many, or a class for an expanded clone.

>TRBD1|TRBJ1-1|few|TRBV19
CASRTDRLNTEAFF
TGTGCCAGTAGGACGGACAGGTTGAACACTGAAGCTTTCTTT
>-|TRBJ2-7|-|TRBV29-1
CSVDTGPGVEQYF
TGCAGCGTTGATACAGGGCCAGGGGTCGAGCAGTACTTC
>-|TRBJ2-7|-|TRBV4-1
CASSQQALESYEQYF
TGCGCCAGCAGCCAACAGGCCTTGGAATCCTACGAGCAGTACTTC
>-|TRBJ2-7|-|TRBV6-6
CASSFHRERIPNEQYF
TGTGCCAGCAGTTTCCACCGGGAGCGGATTCCTAATGAGCAGTACTTC
>-|TRBJ2-3|once|TRBV18
CASSPYPSGGSTDTQYF
TGTGCCAGCTCACCCTACCCGTCCGGGGGAAGCACAGATACGCAGTATTTT
>-|TRBJ1-2|-|TRBV24-1
CATSDKGVSGYTF
TGTGCCACCTCCGATAAAGGGGTGAGTGGCTACACCTTC
>-|TRBJ1-2|-|TRBV21-1
CASSPAWVSGEGYTF
TGTGCCAGCAGCCCGGCCTGGGTGTCAGGGGAAGGCTACACCTTC
>TRBD1|TRBJ1-4|-|TRBV11-2
CASSSGQGYVGTNEKLFF
TGTGCCAGCAGCTCCGGACAGGGTTATGTTGGAACTAATGAAAAACTGTTTTTT
>-|TRBJ1-2|-|TRBV23-1
CASSQSEGGGYTF
TGCGCCAGCAGTCAATCGGAGGGCGGCGGCTACACCTTC
>TRBD1|TRBJ1-4|-|TRBV7-9
CASSLGTGLNEKLFF
TGTGCCAGCAGCTTGGGGACAGGGTTGAATGAAAAACTGTTTTTT
>TRBD2|TRBJ2-7|-|TRBV6-1
CASSEGDYFYEQYF
TGTGCCAGCAGTGAAGGGGACTACTTCTACGAGCAGTACTTC
>-|TRBJ1-6|-|TRBV9
CASRRHPNSPLHF
TGTGCCAGCAGGAGACATCCAAATTCACCCCTCCACTTT
>-|TRBJ2-7|-|TRBV5-5
CASSLEAGQYYEQYF
TGTGCCAGCAGCTTGGAGGCAGGGCAGTACTACGAGCAGTACTTC
>-|TRBJ1-4|-|TRBV5-5
CASSYREGEKLFF
TGTGCCAGCAGCTACAGGGAGGGAGAAAAACTGTTTTTT
>TRBD2|TRBJ2-2|-|TRBV4-2
CASSQEVPTSGRSWTGELFF
TGTGCCAGCAGCCAAGAGGTCCCTACTAGCGGGAGAAGTTGGACCGGGGAGCTGTTTTTT
>TRBD1|TRBJ2-7|-|TRBV2
CASRQGAYEQYF
TGTGCCAGCAGACAGGGGGCCTACGAGCAGTACTTC
>-|TRBJ2-7|-|TRBV18
CASSPSPDSSYEQYF
TGTGCCAGCTCACCATCCCCGGACAGTTCCTACGAGCAGTACTTC
>-|TRBJ2-5|-|TRBV5-6
CASSLEDLTQYF
TGTGCCAGCAGCTTGGAGGACTTGACCCAGTACTTC
>TRBD2|TRBJ2-5|-|TRBV6-2/TRBV6-3
CASSWLAGGETQYF
TGTGCCAGCAGTTGGCTTGCGGGGGGGGAGACCCAGTACTTC
>-|TRBJ2-3|-|TRBV27
CASSRTGISTDTQYF
TGTGCCAGCAGCCGTACAGGGATAAGCACAGATACGCAGTATTTT
>-|TRBJ1-6|few|TRBV3-1/TRBV3-2
CASSQGGDSPLHF
TGTGCCAGCAGCCAAGGGGGGGATTCACCCCTCCACTTT
>TRBD2|TRBJ2-7|-|TRBV7-2
CASSLGLAGGEQYF
TGTGCCAGCAGCTTAGGCCTAGCGGGAGGCGAGCAGTACTTC
>TRBD1|TRBJ2-7|-|TRBV9
CASSPRQGTYEQYF
TGTGCCAGCAGCCCGAGACAGGGAACCTACGAGCAGTACTTC
>-|TRBJ2-1|-|TRBV7-9
CASSLSGSPYNEQFF
TGTGCCAGCAGCTTATCCGGGTCCCCATACAATGAGCAGTTCTTC
>-|TRBJ2-1|-|TRBV5-1
CASSLDGGGHYNEQFF
TGCGCCAGCAGCTTGGATGGCGGGGGCCACTACAATGAGCAGTTCTTC
>-|TRBJ2-7|-|TRBV6-1
CASSDLYEQYF
TGTGCCAGCAGTGATCTCTACGAGCAGTACTTC
>-|TRBJ2-7|-|TRBV5-6
CASSLWGGTSYEQYF
TGTGCCAGCAGCTTGTGGGGCGGAACCTCCTACGAGCAGTACTTC
>TRBD2|TRBJ2-7|-|TRBV18
CASSLLGRAYEQYF
TGTGCCAGCTCCCTTCTTGGGAGGGCCTACGAGCAGTACTTC
>-|TRBJ1-1|-|TRBV5-6
CASSLLVDTEAFF
TGTGCCAGCAGCTTACTGGTCGACACTGAAGCTTTCTTT
>TRBD1|TRBJ2-5|many|TRBV4-1
CASQDRGNQETQYF
TGCGCCAGCCAGGACAGGGGGAATCAAGAGACCCAGTACTTC
>-|TRBJ1-1|-|TRBV6-5
CASILQHSPFEAFF
TGTGCCAGCATCTTACAGCACTCACCCTTTGAAGCTTTCTTT
>TRBD1|TRBJ1-2|-|TRBV29-1
CSVVVTGSFSRYTF
TGCAGCGTTGTAGTGACAGGGAGTTTCTCACGCTACACCTTC
>TRBD2|TRBJ2-3|-|TRBV30
CAWSLGPSGTDTQYF
TGTGCCTGGAGTCTTGGGCCTAGCGGAACAGATACGCAGTATTTT
>-|TRBJ1-2|-|TRBV5-1
CASSLEAGAQGGYTF
TGCGCCAGCAGCTTGGAAGCGGGGGCGCAGGGTGGCTACACCTTC
>-|TRBJ2-3|-|TRBV11-2
CASSLMGRGLSTDTQYF
TGTGCCAGCAGCTTAATGGGGCGGGGCCTCAGCACAGATACGCAGTATTTT
>-|TRBJ2-3|-|TRBV2
CASMLEGLDTQYF
TGTGCCAGCATGCTGGAGGGCCTTGATACGCAGTATTTT
>-|TRBJ2-7|once|TRBV3-1/TRBV3-2
CASSVGARGEQYF
TGTGCCAGCAGTGTCGGGGCCCGGGGGGAGCAGTACTTC
>-|TRBJ1-1|once|TRBV6-6
CASNKQGVPSEAFF
TGTGCCAGCAACAAACAAGGAGTTCCTTCTGAAGCTTTCTTT
>TRBD1|TRBJ1-1|-|TRBV19
CASRHRGGNTEAFF
TGTGCCAGCAGACACAGGGGGGGGAACACTGAAGCTTTCTTT
>TRBD1|TRBJ2-3|-|TRBV5-6
CASSLYPGTGSRDTQYF
TGTGCCAGCAGCTTGTACCCTGGGACAGGGTCCAGAGATACGCAGTATTTT
>-|TRBJ1-1|once|TRBV2
CASGGARNTEAFF
TGTGCCAGCGGGGGGGCGCGTAACACTGAAGCTTTCTTT
>TRBD2|TRBJ2-2|-|TRBV5-1
CASSASSGGTGELFF
TGCGCCAGCAGCGCATCTAGCGGGGGCACCGGGGAGCTGTTTTTT
>TRBD1|TRBJ2-3|-|TRBV4-2
CASSQGQGITDTQYF
TGTGCCAGCAGCCAGGGACAGGGCATCACAGATACGCAGTATTTT
>-|TRBJ1-2|-|TRBV7-9
CASSLESANYGYTF
TGTGCCAGCAGCTTAGAATCGGCTAACTATGGCTACACCTTC
>TRBD2|TRBJ2-3|-|TRBV6-5
CASQREATDTQYF
TGTGCCAGCCAGCGGGAGGCCACAGATACGCAGTATTTT
>-|TRBJ2-5|-|TRBV11-2
CASSRGAGQTQYF
TGTGCCAGCAGTCGGGGCGCGGGGCAGACCCAGTACTTC
>-|TRBJ2-3|-|TRBV14
CASSQDKDSWRTQYF
TGTGCCAGCAGCCAAGATAAAGACTCATGGAGGACGCAGTATTTT
>-|TRBJ1-2|-|TRBV6-2/TRBV6-3
CASSYGLQVSYGYTF
TGTGCCAGCAGTTATGGCCTCCAGGTGTCCTATGGCTACACCTTC
>TRBD1|TRBJ2-7|-|TRBV25-1
CASSLTGIYEQYF
TGTGCCAGCAGTTTGACAGGGATCTACGAGCAGTACTTC
>-|TRBJ2-2|once|TRBV7-3
CASSRLGGELFF
TGTGCCAGCAGCCGTCTAGGCGGGGAGCTGTTTTTT
>-|TRBJ1-6|-|TRBV5-1
CASSLESDSPLHF
TGCGCCAGCAGCTTGGAATCCGATTCACCCCTCCACTTT
>TRBD2|TRBJ2-7|-|TRBV7-8
CASSLTLAGDYEQYF
TGTGCCAGCAGCTTAACACTAGCGGGAGATTACGAGCAGTACTTC
>TRBD2|TRBJ2-7|few|TRBV5-1
CASNLAGGPEEQYF
TGCGCCAGCAACCTAGCGGGAGGGCCGGAGGAGCAGTACTTC
>TRBD1|TRBJ1-1|-|TRBV11-2
CASSLLGQGNTEAFF
TGTGCCAGCAGCTTACTGGGACAGGGAAACACTGAAGCTTTCTTT
>TRBD1|TRBJ2-1|-|TRBV15
CATSTNVRTGAYNEQFF
TGTGCCACCAGCACAAATGTTCGGACAGGGGCCTACAATGAGCAGTTCTTC
>-|TRBJ2-5|-|TRBV27
CASSLCPTHQETQYF
TGTGCCAGCAGTTTATGCCCTACTCACCAAGAGACCCAGTACTTC
>TRBD2|TRBJ2-5|-|TRBV10-3
CAILAGAGETQYF
TGTGCCATACTAGCGGGAGCAGGAGAGACCCAGTACTTC